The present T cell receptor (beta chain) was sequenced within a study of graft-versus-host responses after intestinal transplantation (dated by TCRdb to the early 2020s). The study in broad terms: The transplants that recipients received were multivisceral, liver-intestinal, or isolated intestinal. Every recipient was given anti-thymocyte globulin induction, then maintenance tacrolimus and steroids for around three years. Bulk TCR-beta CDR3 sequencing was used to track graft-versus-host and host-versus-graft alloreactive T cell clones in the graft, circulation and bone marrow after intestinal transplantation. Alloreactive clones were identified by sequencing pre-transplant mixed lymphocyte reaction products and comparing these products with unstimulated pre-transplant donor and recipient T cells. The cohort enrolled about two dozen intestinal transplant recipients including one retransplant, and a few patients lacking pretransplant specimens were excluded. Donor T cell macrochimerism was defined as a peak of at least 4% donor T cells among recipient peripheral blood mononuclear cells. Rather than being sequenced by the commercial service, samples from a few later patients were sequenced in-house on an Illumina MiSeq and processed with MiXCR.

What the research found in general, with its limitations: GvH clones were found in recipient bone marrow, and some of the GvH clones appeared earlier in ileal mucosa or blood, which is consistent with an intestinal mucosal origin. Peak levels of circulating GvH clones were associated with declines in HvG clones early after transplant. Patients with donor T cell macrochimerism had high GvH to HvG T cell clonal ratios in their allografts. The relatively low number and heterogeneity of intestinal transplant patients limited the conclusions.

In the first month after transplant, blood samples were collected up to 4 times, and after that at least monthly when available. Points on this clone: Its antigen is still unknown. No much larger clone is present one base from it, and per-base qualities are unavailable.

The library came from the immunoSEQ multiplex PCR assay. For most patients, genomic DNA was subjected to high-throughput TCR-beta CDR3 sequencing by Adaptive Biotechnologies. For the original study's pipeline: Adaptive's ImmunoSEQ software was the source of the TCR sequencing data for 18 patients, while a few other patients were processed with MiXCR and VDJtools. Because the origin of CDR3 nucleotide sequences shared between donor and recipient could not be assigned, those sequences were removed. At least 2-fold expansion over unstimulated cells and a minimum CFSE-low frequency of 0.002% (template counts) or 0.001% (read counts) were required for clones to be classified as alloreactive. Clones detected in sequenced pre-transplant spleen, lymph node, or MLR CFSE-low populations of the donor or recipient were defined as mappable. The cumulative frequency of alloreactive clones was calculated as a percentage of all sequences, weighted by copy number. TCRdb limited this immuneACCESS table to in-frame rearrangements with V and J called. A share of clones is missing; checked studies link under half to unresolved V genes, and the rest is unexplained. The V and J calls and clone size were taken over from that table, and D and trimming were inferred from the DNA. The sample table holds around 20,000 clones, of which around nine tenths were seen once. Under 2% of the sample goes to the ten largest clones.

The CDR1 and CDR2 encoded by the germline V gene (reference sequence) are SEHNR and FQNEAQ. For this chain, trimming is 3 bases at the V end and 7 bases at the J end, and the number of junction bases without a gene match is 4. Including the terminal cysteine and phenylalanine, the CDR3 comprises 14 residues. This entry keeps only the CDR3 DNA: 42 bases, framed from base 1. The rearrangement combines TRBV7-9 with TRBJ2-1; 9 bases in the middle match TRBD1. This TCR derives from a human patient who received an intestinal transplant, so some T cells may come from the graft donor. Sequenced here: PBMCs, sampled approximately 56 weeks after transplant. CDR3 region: CASSFRDRVNEQFF. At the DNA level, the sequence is TGTGCCAGCAGCTTCCGGGACAGGGTAAATGAGCAGTTCTTC.